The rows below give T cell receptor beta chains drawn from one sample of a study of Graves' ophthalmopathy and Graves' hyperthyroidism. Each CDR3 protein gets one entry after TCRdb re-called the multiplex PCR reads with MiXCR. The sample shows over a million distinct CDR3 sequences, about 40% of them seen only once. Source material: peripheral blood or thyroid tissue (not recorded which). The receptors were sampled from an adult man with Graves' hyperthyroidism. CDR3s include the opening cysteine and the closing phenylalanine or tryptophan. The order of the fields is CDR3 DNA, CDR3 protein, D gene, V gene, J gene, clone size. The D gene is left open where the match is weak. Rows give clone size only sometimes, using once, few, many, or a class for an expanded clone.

TGTGCCAGCAGTTCCGCTGAACAGGGTTTCGCCGGGGAGCTGTTTTTT	CASSSAEQGFAGELFF	.	TRBV7-3	TRBJ2-2	few
TGTGCCATCAGTGAGACCGACAGGCATGGTGAGACCCAGTACTTC	CAISETDRHGETQYF	.	TRBV10-3	TRBJ2-5	.
TGCAGTGCTAGAGTCCGCAGGGCGGGTGGAGAGCAGTACTTC	CSARVRRAGGEQYF	.	TRBV20-1	TRBJ2-7	many
TGTGCCAGCAGCCCCGGGAGGAACCAAGATACCCAGTACTTC	CASSPGRNQDTQYF	TRBD2	TRBV5-6	TRBJ2-5	once
TGTGCCAGCAGCTTAAGGGCTAGCGGGAGTATATACGAGCAGTACTTC	CASSLRASGSIYEQYF	TRBD2	TRBV7-8	TRBJ2-7	.
TGTGCCAGCAGCTTAACCGCCGGGACAGGGGAAGCTTTCTTT	CASSLTAGTGEAFF	TRBD1	TRBV7-9	TRBJ1-1	.
TGCGCCAGCAGCCCGCAGGATGGTGCTTTCGAGCAGTACTTC	CASSPQDGAFEQYF	.	TRBV4-3	TRBJ2-7	.
TGTGCCAGCAGCCCCTGGGGGGGTTTGGAGACCCAGTACTTC	CASSPWGGLETQYF	TRBD2	TRBV11-2	TRBJ2-5	few
TGTGCCAGCAGCTTAGTCTCCGGGGCCCGGGAAAAACTGTTTTTT	CASSLVSGAREKLFF	.	TRBV13	TRBJ1-4	many
TGCAGTGCTACGTATACGGGGAGGGGGTATCAGCCCCAGCATTTT	CSATYTGRGYQPQHF	.	TRBV20-1	TRBJ1-5	.
TGCAGCGTTGATGGGGGTTTCTACGAGCAGTACTTC	CSVDGGFYEQYF	.	TRBV29-1	TRBJ2-7	few
TGTGCCAGCAGCGTTATGGCAGGGAACTCCTACGAGCAGTACTTC	CASSVMAGNSYEQYF	.	TRBV9	TRBJ2-7	few
TGTGCCAGCAGCTTGGGGGTACCTGGGGCCAACGTCCTGACTTTC	CASSLGVPGANVLTF	.	TRBV7-8	TRBJ2-6	many
TGCAGTGCCTGGAGTACACTACAGGTCTCCTACGAGCAGTACTTC	CSAWSTLQVSYEQYF	.	TRBV20-1	TRBJ2-7	once
TGTGCCAGCAGCGCGGACAAGATTTACGAGCAGTACTTC	CASSADKIYEQYF	.	TRBV5-5	TRBJ2-7	few
TGTGCCAGCAGTTACGACTTTTACGAGCAGTACTTC	CASSYDFYEQYF	.	TRBV6-6	TRBJ2-7	.
TGTGCCAGCAGCTTATTGCACCAGGGAAGAAACACCATATATTTT	CASSLLHQGRNTIYF	.	TRBV7-9	TRBJ1-3	.
TGCAGCGGGGGTGCAATCCACGAGCAGTACTTC	CSGGAIHEQYF	.	TRBV29-1	TRBJ2-7	.
TGTGCCACCAGCACCCGAGACGGGACGTATGAAAAACTGTTTTTT	CATSTRDGTYEKLFF	.	TRBV15	TRBJ1-4	many
TGCAGCGCAAGACAGGGTCAGCAAGAGACCCAGTACTTC	CSARQGQQETQYF	TRBD1	TRBV29-1	TRBJ2-5	.
TGCAGCGCCGGACTAGCGGGAGGAAAAGGCACAGATACGCAGTATTTT	CSAGLAGGKGTDTQYF	TRBD2	TRBV29-1	TRBJ2-3	.
TGTGCCAGCAGCCGAGGGACAGGAAGTAATGAAAAACTGTTTTTT	CASSRGTGSNEKLFF	TRBD1	TRBV7-9	TRBJ1-4	.
TGTGCCAGCAGTTACGTGGGCAGTCTTTTAAACTATGGCTACACCTTC	CASSYVGSLLNYGYTF	.	TRBV10-2	TRBJ1-2	.
TGTGCCAGCAGCTCCGCGGACAGACATGCCGCTTTCTTT	CASSSADRHAAFF	.	TRBV7-9	TRBJ1-1	many
TGTGCCAGCAGCTTATTCAGCGGGCCTCGTGAAAAACTGTTTTTT	CASSLFSGPREKLFF	.	TRBV13	TRBJ1-4	.
TGTGCCACCTCTACAGGGACGAATGAAAAACTGTTTTTT	CATSTGTNEKLFF	.	TRBV6-5	TRBJ1-4	many
TGTGCCAGCAGTTTCTTAGGACCTGAAGCTTTCTTT	CASSFLGPEAFF	.	TRBV12-3/TRBV12-4	TRBJ1-1	many
TGTGCCATCAGTGGGACTGGCTTCGATGGCTACACCTTC	CAISGTGFDGYTF	.	TRBV10-3	TRBJ1-2	.
TGTGCCACCAGTTGGGGGCGCGAGCAGTACTTC	CATSWGREQYF	.	TRBV6-6	TRBJ2-7	.
.	CASSFGAGGETQYF	.	TRBV7-3	TRBJ2-5	.
TGCAGTGCTAAAAGGGACTTGGGCACAGATACGCAGTATTTT	CSAKRDLGTDTQYF	.	TRBV20-1	TRBJ2-3	.
TGCGCCAGCAGGGTGGGAGGGGGCGAGTACGAGCAGTACTTC	CASRVGGGEYEQYF	.	TRBV10-2	TRBJ2-7	many
TGTGCCAGCAGCTTAGTATGGGACACATCCTACGAGCAGTACTTC	CASSLVWDTSYEQYF	.	TRBV7-2	TRBJ2-7	.
TGTGCCAGCAGAAAGAGGGCTGAAGCCTACGAGCAGTACTTC	CASRKRAEAYEQYF	.	TRBV3-1	TRBJ2-7	.
TGTGCCAGCGATTGGGACAGCATGAACACTGAAGCTTTCTTT	CASDWDSMNTEAFF	TRBD1	TRBV10-3	TRBJ1-1	few
TGTGCCAGCAGTCCAACTCTGGCGAATGAAAAACTGTTTTTT	CASSPTLANEKLFF	.	TRBV6-5	TRBJ1-4	.
TGTGCCAGCAGCGAAACAAGCACCTATGGCTACACCTTC	CASSETSTYGYTF	.	TRBV25-1	TRBJ1-2	many
TGTGCCAGCAGCTTGTTTTCGGGAGGGCCGAAAGAGACCCAGTACTTC	CASSLFSGGPKETQYF	TRBD2	TRBV5-5	TRBJ2-5	many
TGTGCCAGCAGCTTATTATGGAATCAGCCCCAGCATTTT	CASSLLWNQPQHF	.	TRBV7-8	TRBJ1-5	many
TGTGCCACCAGCAGAGACGGGACAGAAAGAATTTCGCATTTT	CATSRDGTERISHF	TRBD1	TRBV15	TRBJ1-5	.
TGCAGCGCTCACACCCCTGAATCCAATGGCTACACCTTC	CSAHTPESNGYTF	.	TRBV29-1	TRBJ1-2	many
TGTGCCAGCAGTTTAAACCAGGGGGGGGACACTGAAGCTTTCTTT	CASSLNQGGDTEAFF	TRBD1	TRBV10-3	TRBJ1-1	once
TGTGCCAGCAGTTTAAGCGGGTATGGAAACACCATATATTTT	CASSLSGYGNTIYF	.	TRBV12-3/TRBV12-4	TRBJ1-3	many
TGTGCCAGCAGCCCCGGGCTAGCGGGCGCAACCTCCCCCTACGAGCAGTACTTC	CASSPGLAGATSPYEQYF	TRBD2	TRBV7-9	TRBJ2-7	few